This entry describes one TCR beta chain. The data were obtained in a study of blood T cell repertoires in COVID-19. The table came from immunoSEQ multiplex PCR; TCRdb's copy has only in-frame clones and leaves some out. Of about 36,000 clones listed, 85% are singletons. The CDR3 loop spans 10 amino acids. Germline values: CDR1 SQVTM, CDR2 ANQGSEA. Trimming pared 7 bases from V and 2 bases from J, leaving 3 bases between. The clonotype originates from a human donor in a cohort sampled during active COVID-19. The chain is built from TRBV29-1 and TRBJ2-1; D is ambiguous. The sample comprised peripheral blood. Written as DNA, the CDR3 is TGCAGCGCCGCCTACAATGAGCAGTTCTTC. Its protein product is CSAAYNEQFF.